The present entry profiles one T cell receptor beta chain with its context. This entry belongs to a study of cytomegalovirus exposure and HLA in healthy donors. Regarding donors, all were healthy bone marrow donors. Sampled while nominally healthy, donors likely had unrecorded immune exposures. The PCR ran on 60 Vbeta and 13 Jbeta primers. In the original analysis: Per a later analysis, the number of unique TCR beta chains was 75 million to 90 million, of which about 11 million were shared. Generated by immunoSEQ multiplex PCR, the TCRdb table keeps only in-frame clones and is missing some. The DNA gave D and trimming, while V, J and clone size come from that table. Of about 140,000 clones listed, 60% to 85% are singletons. Trimming took off 0 bases at V and 4 bases at J, with 15 bases between the two ends. The CDR3 loop spans 16 amino acids. Germline-derived CDR1 and CDR2 are ENHRY and SYGVKD.

The sequence came from a male donor in good health and CMV-seronegative. The chain links TRBV10-3 to TRBJ1-1, with D uncertain. The sequenced sample was PBMCs. This CDR3 is CAISESKVLRGTEAFF. CDR3 sequence (DNA): TGTGCCATCAGTGAGTCGAAGGTCCTCAGAGGCACTGAAGCTTTCTTT.